The 32 T cell receptor beta chains reported below all come from one sample, sequenced in a study of blood T cell repertoires in COVID-19. TCRdb's table, derived via immunoSEQ multiplex PCR, lists solely in-frame clones and lacks some. The sample shows roughly 200,000 clones, approximately 81% of them seen only once. What was sequenced was peripheral blood. These receptor sequences come from an older person with COVID-19, enrolled during active disease.

This chain joins TRBV6-5 and TRBJ2-7; 12 nucleotides match TRBD2. The CDR3 extends over 15 amino acids. Germline CDR1 reads MNHEY; CDR2 reads SVGAGI. V shed 6 bases and J 0 bases; nucleotides not matched to a gene: 3. Here the CDR3 reads CASRTTSGSSYEQYF. CDR3 in DNA: TGTGCCAGCAGAACGACTAGCGGGAGCTCCTACGAGCAGTACTTC.

V is TRBV3-1 (or the pseudogene TRBV3-2) and J is TRBJ1-4; D is ambiguous. Germline values: CDR1 LGHDT, CDR2 YNNKEL (reference sequence). Trimming took 5 bases from V and 7 from J, leaving 17 bases between them. This CDR3 is 15 amino acids long. The CDR3 protein is CASSWILGGSEKLFF. For the CDR3, the DNA is TGTGCCAGCAGCTGGATACTCGGAGGGAGTGAAAAACTGTTTTTT.

The chain combines TRBV2 with TRBJ1-2; D call uncertain. Germline V gene lookup returns CDR1 SNHLY and CDR2 FYNNEI. This CDR3 region has 10 residues. V was shortened by 6 bases and J by 13 bases, with 12 bases between the two germline ends. The DNA for the CDR3 is TGTGCCAGCAGAGAGCGATTCATCACCTTC. It encodes CASRERFITF.

V usage is TRBV29-1 and J usage is TRBJ1-3; D is unclear. Germline V lookup: CDR1 SQVTM, CDR2 ANQGSEA. The CDR3 totals 14 residues. Trimming removed 6 bases at V and 1 base at J, with 13 bases between. The DNA for the CDR3 is TGCAGCGTCGTGATGGACTGGTCTGGAAACACCATATATTTT. This codes for CSVVMDWSGNTIYF.

This chain connects TRBV6-5 to TRBJ1-1; weak D call: TRBD1 (5 bases). The germline V gene has CDR1 MNHEY and CDR2 SVGAGI. Trimming took off 4 bases at V and 3 bases at J, with 12 bases between the two ends. The CDR3 contains 14 residues. As DNA, the CDR3 is TGTGCCAGCAGTTGGGGCCGCATGGACACTGAAGCTTTCTTT. Its translation is CASSWGRMDTEAFF.

The chain has TRBV4-3 and TRBJ1-1; 8 positions agree with TRBD1. The junction had 15 bases not matched to a gene; V was cut back by 4 bases and J by 5 bases. Germline V gene sequence: CDR1 LGHNA, CDR2 YSLEER. The CDR3 sequence is 17 residues long. The CDR3 reads CASSPEAKGQGRTEAFF. Here the CDR3 DNA reads TGCGCCAGCAGCCCCGAAGCTAAAGGACAGGGAAGAACTGAAGCTTTCTTT.

The chain carries TRBV9 and TRBJ2-7; the D gene is possibly TRBD1 (6 bases). V gave up 0 bases and J gave up 4 bases, with 11 bases separating them. Germline loops: CDR1 SGDLS, CDR2 YYNGEE. The CDR3 contains 14 residues. The CDR3 nucleotides are TGTGCCAGCAGCGTAGGAGGGACAACATACGAGCAGTACTTC. This sequence encodes CASSVGGTTYEQYF. Full variable domain (outside the CDR3, taken from reference TRBV9 and TRBJ2-7): DSGVTQTPKHLITATGQRVTLRCSPRSGDLSVYWYQQSLDQGLQFLIQYYNGEERAKGNILERFSAQQFPDLHSELNLSSLELGDSALYFCASSVGGTTYEQYFGPGTRLTVT.

This chain uses TRBV3-1 (or the pseudogene TRBV3-2) with TRBJ2-7, with D perhaps TRBD1 (6 bases). Deletions cut 0 bases from V and 3 bases from J, with 12 bases between. CDR1 and CDR2 (germline): LGHDT, YNNKEL (reference sequence). The CDR3 is made up of 15 amino acids. The CDR3 loop is CASSQDESRGYEQYF. The CDR3 nucleotides are TGTGCCAGCAGCCAAGATGAGAGCAGGGGCTACGAGCAGTACTTC.

This rearrangement joins TRBV5-1 to TRBJ1-4, with D hard to call. CDR3 length: 16 amino acids. Germline V gene data show CDR1 as SGHRS and CDR2 as YFSETQ. V lost 4 bases, J lost 0 bases, and 13 bases lay in between. In DNA form, the CDR3 reads TGCGCCAGCAGCCAGCGCACCGCTGCAACTAATGAAAAACTGTTTTTT. The encoded protein is CASSQRTAATNEKLFF.

The chain recombines TRBV9 with TRBJ2-5, with TRBD1 matching over 7 bases. The CDR3 runs 14 residues. V shed 3 bases, J shed 5 bases, and the junction held 7 bases outside the gene matches. Germline V gives CDR1 SGDLS, CDR2 YYNGEE. CDR3 DNA: TGTGCCAGCAGCGAACAGGGGCGGTGGGAGACCCAGTACTTC. As protein: CASSEQGRWETQYF.

The CDR3 DNA reads as TGCGCCAGCAGCTATCAGGGACAGGAATCCTACGAGCAGTACTTC. This codes for CASSYQGQESYEQYF. The chain carries TRBV4-1 and TRBJ2-7, with 8 positions matching TRBD1. Germline V gives CDR1 MGHRA, CDR2 YSYEKL. This CDR3 contains 15 residues. After removal of 5 bases from V and 1 base from J, the junction contained 7 bases not matched to a gene.

This chain joins TRBV15 and TRBJ1-3; no reliable D call. Trimming shortened V by 0 bases and J by 0 bases, and 12 bases separated the two germline ends. The length of the CDR3 is 17 residues. The germline gives CDR1 LNHNV, CDR2 YYDKDF (reference sequence). The CDR3 here is CATSRDLAPSSGNTIYF. DNA of the CDR3: TGTGCCACCAGCAGAGATTTAGCACCGAGCTCTGGAAACACCATATATTTT. The full variable domain, its missing parts supplied by reference TRBV15 and TRBJ1-3, is DAMVIQNPRYQVTQFGKPVTLSCSQTLNHNVMYWYQQKSSQAPKLLFHYYDKDFNNEADTPDNFQSRRPNTSFCFLDIRSPGLGDTAMYLCATSRDLAPSSGNTIYFGEGSWLTVV.

This clone was seen a single time. This chain joins TRBV3-1 (or the pseudogene TRBV3-2) and TRBJ2-7; the D gene is possibly TRBD1 (6 bases). The V gene lost 2 bases and the J gene lost 0 bases, with 14 bases spanning the gap. The CDR3 is made up of 16 amino acids. Germline CDR1 and CDR2: LGHDT and YNNKEL (reference sequence). In nucleotides, the CDR3 is TGTGCCAGCAGCCAACCAAACGACAGGAGCTCCTACGAGCAGTACTTC. Translated: CASSQPNDRSSYEQYF.

CDR3 in amino acids: CASSLCWEALLYEQYF. CDR3 nucleotides: TGTGCCAGCAGCTTGTGCTGGGAGGCCCTCCTCTACGAGCAGTACTTC. The chain has TRBV5-6 and TRBJ2-7; D is possibly TRBD2 (6 bases). Trimming stripped 1 base from V and 3 bases from J, with 17 bases between. CDR3 length: 16 residues. Germline CDR1 is SGHDT and CDR2 is YYEEEE.

In its sample, this clone was seen once. V and J are TRBV9 and TRBJ1-2; 7 nucleotides align to TRBD1. The germline V gene has CDR1 SGDLS and CDR2 YYNGEE. With V trimmed by 4 bases and J by 0 bases, 3 bases remained unmatched. The CDR3 runs to 14 residues. This CDR3 reads CASSRDRANYGYTF. The CDR3 bases are TGTGCCAGCAGCAGGGACAGAGCTAACTATGGCTACACCTTC.

With regard to this clone: Additional DNA sequences in this sample encode the identical CDR3. The rearrangement joins TRBV4-3 to TRBJ2-1, with TRBD1 matching over 7 bases. The CDR3 consists of 12 residues. V trimming: 3 bases; J trimming: 10 bases; junction bases outside the gene matches: 3. The germline V gene encodes CDR1 LGHNA and CDR2 YSLEER. The CDR3 DNA sequence: TGCGCCAGCAGCCAGTACAGGGGCGAGCAGTTCTTC. Encoded protein: CASSQYRGEQFF.

The CDR3 region is CASSAGERSYNEQFF. Here the CDR3 DNA reads TGTGCCAGCAGCGCGGGAGAACGGTCCTACAATGAGCAGTTCTTC. The chain carries TRBV9 and TRBJ2-1; tentative D call: TRBD2 (6 bases). CDR3 size: 15 residues. Trimming cost V 3 bases and J 1 base, with 11 bases left between them. The V gene's germline CDR1 is SGDLS and CDR2 YYNGEE. The full variable domain, completed using reference TRBV9 and TRBJ2-1, is DSGVTQTPKHLITATGQRVTLRCSPRSGDLSVYWYQQSLDQGLQFLIQYYNGEERAKGNILERFSAQQFPDLHSELNLSSLELGDSALYFCASSAGERSYNEQFFGPGTRLTVL.

This chain connects TRBV6-2 or TRBV6-3 to TRBJ1-2, with 8 nucleotides matching TRBD1. The V gene's germline CDR1 is MNHEY and CDR2 SVGEGT. This CDR3 has 13 amino acids. V shed 6 bases, J shed 6 bases, and the junction held 6 bases outside the gene matches. For the CDR3, the DNA is TGTGCCAGCAGCCCTGGACAGGGAGATGGCTACACCTTC. This sequence encodes CASSPGQGDGYTF.

The rearrangement links TRBV29-1 to TRBJ1-1, with 7 bases identical to TRBD1. The CDR3 totals 15 residues. Per germline, CDR1 SQVTM and CDR2 ANQGSEA. J lost 2 bases, V lost 8 bases, and 14 bases had no gene match. This CDR3 reads CSSRLTGTDNTEAFF. CDR3 bases: TGCAGCTCCCGACTTACCGGGACAGACAACACTGAAGCTTTCTTT.

The V call is TRBV6-1, the J call TRBJ1-2, with D perhaps TRBD1 (5 bases). The germline CDR1 and CDR2 sequences are MNHNS and SASEGT. The CDR3 is made up of 14 amino acids. Trimming removed 3 bases at V and 3 bases at J, with 11 bases between. The DNA of the CDR3 is TGTGCCAGCAGTGACGTGCAGGGCTACTATGGCTACACCTTC. Translating it yields CASSDVQGYYGYTF.

The chain joins TRBV9 to TRBJ2-5; 7 positions agree with TRBD2. V lost 2 bases and J lost 5; bases outside the gene matches: 9. Germline CDR1 is SGDLS and CDR2 is YYNGEE. The CDR3 has 15 amino acids. CDR3 loop: CASSVEGGRGETQYF. The CDR3 DNA sequence: TGTGCCAGCAGCGTCGAGGGAGGGAGGGGTGAGACCCAGTACTTC.

The rearrangement uses TRBV6-2 or TRBV6-3 and TRBJ2-5; D might be TRBD1 (6 bases). The CDR3 length is 18 residues. CDR1 and CDR2 (germline): MNHEY, SVGEGT. V was pared by 2 bases and J by 5 bases, with 24 bases between. CDR3 protein: CASSYKGEQQRTGETQYF. The DNA of the CDR3 is TGTGCCAGCAGTTACAAGGGGGAACAACAACGTACGGGGGAGACCCAGTACTTC.

CDR3 DNA: TGTGCCAGCAGTGAATCGATAGTGGTTTCTAGCGGGGGCCGAGGCACAGATACGCAGTATTTT. Amino acid sequence: CASSESIVVSSGGRGTDTQYF. The V call is TRBV2, the J call TRBJ2-3; 10 bases line up with TRBD2. Germline CDR1 SNHLY, CDR2 FYNNEI. J lost 1 base, V lost 2 bases, and 18 bases had no gene match. CDR3 length: 21 residues.

The chain links TRBV7-3 to TRBJ1-2; 12 positions match TRBD1. CDR3 length: 16 amino acids. From germline, CDR1 is SGHTA and CDR2 FQGTGA. V shed 3 bases, J shed 7 bases, and the junction held 9 bases outside the gene matches. The CDR3 sequence is CASSLTGTGGASGYTF. For the CDR3, the DNA is TGTGCCAGCAGCTTGACTGGGACAGGGGGCGCGTCTGGCTACACCTTC.

This chain joins TRBV11-2 and TRBJ2-1; 7 bases match TRBD1. V lost 4 bases, J lost 5 bases, and 5 bases stayed unmatched. The CDR3 totals 14 residues. Germline-derived CDR1 and CDR2 are SGHAT and FQNNGV. The CDR3 DNA sequence: TGTGCCAGCAGCTCCATAGGGGGCCACAATGAGCAGTTCTTC. It is translated as CASSSIGGHNEQFF.

This clone showed up just once. The chain uses TRBV28 and TRBJ1-1, with 8 bases that match TRBD1. The CDR3 contains 12 residues. CDR1 and CDR2 (germline): MDHEN, SYDVKM. Germline trimming cut 5 bases from V and 9 bases from J; bases unmatched to any gene: 5. Written as DNA, the CDR3 is TGTGCCAGCAGTAAAAGGACAGGGAAAGCTTTCTTT. Translated: CASSKRTGKAFF.

V gene TRBV5-1 combines with J gene TRBJ2-1, with TRBD2 as a possible D gene (5 bases). CDR3 length equals 15 residues. In germline, CDR1 is SGHRS, CDR2 YFSETQ. The V gene lost 4 bases and the J gene lost 7 bases, with 18 bases spanning the gap. This CDR3 reads CASSGVASLGNEQFF. In DNA, the CDR3 is TGCGCCAGCAGCGGAGTAGCGTCCTTAGGGAATGAGCAGTTCTTC. The full variable domain, with the rest looked up from reference TRBV5-1 and TRBJ2-1, is KAGVTQTPRYLIKTRGQQVTLSCSPISGHRSVSWYQQTPGQGLQFLFEYFSETQRNKGNFPGRFSGRQFSNSRSEMNVSTLELGDSALYLCASSGVASLGNEQFFGPGTRLTVL.

The chain joins TRBV5-6 to TRBJ1-2, with no clear D. Trimming stripped 1 base from V and 6 bases from J, with 13 bases between. The CDR3 has 14 amino acids. Germline V gene data show CDR1 as SGHDT and CDR2 as YYEEEE. CDR3 loop: CASSLHSGRNGYTF. For the CDR3, the DNA is TGTGCCAGCAGCTTGCATTCGGGGAGAAATGGCTACACCTTC.

V is TRBV7-2 and J is TRBJ1-2; TRBD1 is a possible D gene (5 bases). This CDR3 comprises 15 residues. Trimming cost V 0 bases and J 0 bases, with 8 bases left between them. Per the germline V gene, CDR1 is SGHTA and CDR2 is FQGNSA. The CDR3 nucleotides are TGTGCCAGCAGCTTAGCGCACAGGCCTAACTATGGCTACACCTTC. Translated, it gives CASSLAHRPNYGYTF. Filled out from reference TRBV7-2 and TRBJ1-2, the complete variable domain reads GAGVSQSPSNKVTEKGKDVELRCDPISGHTALYWYRQSLGQGLEFLIYFQGNSAPDKSGLPSDRFSAERTGGSVSTLTIQRTQQEDSAVYLCASSLAHRPNYGYTFGSGTRLTVV.

This clone was seen a single time. The chain carries TRBV10-3 and TRBJ2-3, with a possible D match to TRBD1 (5 bases). The CDR3 loop spans 12 amino acids. The ends were cut back, 0 bases at V and 8 bases at J, with 6 bases in the middle. CDR1 and CDR2 (germline): ENHRY, SYGVKD. The DNA for the CDR3 is TGTGCCATCAGTGAGTCGCAGGGTACGCAGTATTTT. Its translation is CAISESQGTQYF.

The chain recombines TRBV7-9 with TRBJ2-5; tentative D call: TRBD2 (6 bases). This CDR3 comprises 15 residues. The germline gives CDR1 SEHNR, CDR2 FQNEAQ (reference sequence). The germline V and J ends were trimmed by 5 bases and 0 bases, with 13 bases remaining between them. The CDR3 bases are TGTGCCAGCAGCGTAGGGAGGATAAACCAAGAGACCCAGTACTTC. As protein: CASSVGRINQETQYF.

CDR3 DNA sequence: TGTGCCAGCTCACCATCGAGCGGGAGTAGTACCGGGGAGCTGTTTTTT. It translates to CASSPSSGSSTGELFF. The chain recombines TRBV18 with TRBJ2-2, with 8 nucleotides matching TRBD2. Germline CDR1 is KGHSH and CDR2 is LQKENI. The J segment lost 5 bases and the V segment lost 2 bases, leaving 7 bases of the junction unmatched. CDR3 length equals 16 residues.